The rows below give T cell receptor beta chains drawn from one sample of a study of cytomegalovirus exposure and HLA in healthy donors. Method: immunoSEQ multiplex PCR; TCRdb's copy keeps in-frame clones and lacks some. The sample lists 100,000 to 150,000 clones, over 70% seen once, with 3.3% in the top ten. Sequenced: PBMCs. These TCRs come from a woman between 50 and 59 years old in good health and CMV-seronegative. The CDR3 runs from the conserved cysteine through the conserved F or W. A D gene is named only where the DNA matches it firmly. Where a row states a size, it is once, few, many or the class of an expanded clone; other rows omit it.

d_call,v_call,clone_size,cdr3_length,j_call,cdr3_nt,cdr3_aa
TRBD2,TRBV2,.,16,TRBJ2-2,TGTGCCAGCAGGGTGGGTAGCGGGGTCAACACCGGGGAGCTGTTTTTT,CASRVGSGVNTGELFF
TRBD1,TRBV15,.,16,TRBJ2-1,TGTGCCACCAGCAGAGATTATACAGGGGATGCCAATGAGCAGTTCTTC,CATSRDYTGDANEQFF
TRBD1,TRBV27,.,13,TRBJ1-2,TGTGCCAGCAGTTCCGGGACAGGGGTCGACTACACCTTC,CASSSGTGVDYTF
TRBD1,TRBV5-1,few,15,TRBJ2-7,TGCGCCAGCAGCGGGCCCGGGACAGGACCCTACGAGCAGTACTTC,CASSGPGTGPYEQYF
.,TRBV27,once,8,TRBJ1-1,TGTCCCTGTACTGAAGCTTTCTTT,CPCTEAFF
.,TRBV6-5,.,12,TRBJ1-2,TGTGCCAGCAGTCCTGACAGGAATGGCTACACCTTC,CASSPDRNGYTF
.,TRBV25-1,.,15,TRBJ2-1,TGTGCCAGCAGTGATACAGGGAAGACCTACAATGAGCAGTTCTTC,CASSDTGKTYNEQFF
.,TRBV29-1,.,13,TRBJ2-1,TGCAGCGTTGGACAGCTACTCTCCGGTGAGCAGTTCTTC,CSVGQLLSGEQFF
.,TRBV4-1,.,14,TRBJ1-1,TGCGCCAGCAGCCAAGAAAAGGGGATCACTGAAGCTTTCTTT,CASSQEKGITEAFF
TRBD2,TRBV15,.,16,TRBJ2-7,TGTGCCACCAGCAGAGATTACGCTAGCGGGAGCTACGAGCAGTACTTC,CATSRDYASGSYEQYF
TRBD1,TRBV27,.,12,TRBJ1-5,TGTGCCAGCAGGACAGGGGATCAGCCCCAGCATTTT,CASRTGDQPQHF